Listed here is a single T cell receptor (beta chain). Its antigen remains unknown. The data were taken from a study of T cell responses to AZD1222 COVID-19 vaccine. Study findings and constraints: CD4 TCRs covered the whole spike, strongest at regions 160-218 and 743-854. Sampling that yielded the repertoires occurred only after the peak T cell response. Close to half of spike-specific TCRs reportedly recognize unmutated variant regions. Seropositive AZD1222 recipients at baseline numbered only five to seven.

Germline-derived CDR1 and CDR2 are LGHNA and YSLEER. V was clipped by 3 bases and J by 8 bases, with 22 bases between them. The CDR3 length is 17 residues. Libraries were prepared by immunoSEQ multiplex PCR; TCRdb keeps only in-frame clonotypes and omits some of them. The sample contains some 160,000 clones, 85% to 95% of which appear only once. V gene TRBV4-3 combines with J gene TRBJ1-4; tentative D call: TRBD1 (5 bases). This clonotype originated in an adult in good health. This specimen consisted of peripheral blood, obtained on day 0 of AZD1222 vaccination. CDR3 in DNA: TGCGCCAGCAGCCAGGACGCCTGGGGCCTAGGTCCCGAAAAACTGTTTTTT. It is translated as CASSQDAWGLGPEKLFF.